This entry is about one TCR beta chain. What it recognizes is unknown. The V and J ends lost 1 base and 4 bases, in that order; junction bases with no gene match: 8. The CDR3 length is 17 residues. Germline V gene sequence: CDR1 SGHVS, CDR2 FNYEAQ. The sample belongs to a study of cytomegalovirus exposure and HLA in healthy donors. Findings and caveats of the study: In vitro, a few CMV-associated chains proved specific for CMV antigens.

Amplification used 60 Vbeta primers and 13 Jbeta primers. Sequenced by immunoSEQ multiplex PCR; TCRdb stores in-frame clones only, minus some. Of around 140,000 clones in the sample, more than 60% were seen once. This clonotype was obtained from an older woman in good health and CMV-seronegative. Material for sequencing was PBMCs. The chain joins TRBV7-6 to TRBJ2-1; 9 bases are shared with TRBD2. The CDR3 coding sequence is TGTGCCAGCAGCTTAGGGGCAAGCGGGGGGATATACAATGAGCAGTTCTTC. Translation gives CASSLGASGGIYNEQFF.